These 30 T cell receptor beta chains were all obtained from the same sample, sequenced in a study of T cell repertoires in cytomegalovirus infection. TCRdb recomputed calls from the reads with MiXCR, one row per CDR3 protein. The sample carries approximately 490,000 distinct CDR3 sequences, about 10% recorded once. The material sequenced was PBMCs. The source of these receptors is a human donor in good health (CMV status not recorded). Some clones in this sample may be carry-over from other donors' samples.

The sample holds many counts of this clonotype. This chain connects TRBV6-1 to TRBJ2-7; maybe TRBD1 (6 bases). Germline V gene sequence: CDR1 MNHNS, CDR2 SASEGT. CDR3 size: 14 residues. V was shortened by 4 bases and J by 3 bases, with 13 bases between the two germline ends. CDR3 coding DNA: TGTGCCAGCAGTGCAACAACAGGGAACTACGAGCAGTACTTC. It codes for CASSATTGNYEQYF.

This clonotype was seen only a few times. The rearrangement uses TRBV27 and TRBJ2-1; D is unresolved. The V and J ends lost 3 bases and 4 bases respectively, with 7 bases between them. CDR3 length: 13 residues. Germline-derived CDR1 and CDR2 are MNHEY and SMNVEV (reference sequence). The chain's CDR3 is CASSLRRYNEQFF. The DNA of the CDR3 is TGTGCCAGCAGTTTGAGACGATACAATGAGCAGTTCTTC.

This chain connects TRBV19 to TRBJ1-4; D uncertain. This CDR3 is 14 amino acids long. Germline assignment: CDR1 LNHDA and CDR2 SQIVND (reference sequence). V was clipped by 5 bases and J by 6 bases, with 13 bases between them. CDR3 DNA: TGTGCCAGTAGTTGGGCCTCGAGGGATGAAAAACTGTTTTTT. It translates to CASSWASRDEKLFF.

This clonotype was picked up many times. V is TRBV7-9 and J is TRBJ2-7, with 8 bases aligning to TRBD2. V shed 5 bases and J 5 bases; nucleotides not matched to a gene: 14. Germline V CDR1 and CDR2: SEHNR, FQNEAQ (reference sequence). This CDR3 is built from 16 residues. CDR3: CASSPMLPSGSDEQYF. DNA for the CDR3: TGTGCCAGCAGCCCCATGCTGCCCAGCGGGAGCGACGAGCAGTACTTC. Drawing the rest from reference TRBV7-9 and TRBJ2-7, the complete variable domain is DTGVSQNPRHKITKRGQNVTFRCDPISEHNRLYWYRQTLGQGPEFLTYFQNEAQLEKSRLLSDRFSAERPKGSFSTLEIQRTEQGDSAMYLCASSPMLPSGSDEQYFGPGTRLTVT.

This clonotype occurred a few times. J is TRBJ2-7 and V is TRBV2, with a tentative D call TRBD1 (6 bases). This CDR3 spans 16 amino acids. The germline V gene has CDR1 SNHLY and CDR2 FYNNEI. V lost 4 bases and J 3 bases, leaving 19 bases between the germline ends. The CDR3 loop is CASSGSRWTVLYEQYF. DNA of the CDR3: TGTGCCAGCAGTGGTAGCCGATGGACAGTACTCTACGAGCAGTACTTC.

This clonotype turned up a few times. V usage is TRBV5-1 and J usage is TRBJ1-2; a possible D gene is TRBD1 (5 bases). CDR1 and CDR2 from the germline V gene are SGHRS and YFSETQ. The CDR3 loop spans 13 amino acids. V shed 4 bases and J shed 6 bases, with 13 bases lying between them. CDR3 amino acids: CASSLRVADGYTF. As DNA, the CDR3 is TGCGCCAGCAGCCTCAGGGTCGCTGATGGCTACACCTTC.

This clonotype was counted only a few times. The J gene is TRBJ2-3, the V gene TRBV20-1; D ambiguous. The V gene lost 3 bases and the J gene lost 4 bases, with 17 bases spanning the gap. Germline values: CDR1 DFQATT, CDR2 SNEGSKA (reference sequence). The CDR3 totals 15 residues. The CDR3 coding sequence is TGCAGTGCTAGGGGCCCCGGGCTAGTTCCAGATACGCAGTATTTT. Amino acids: CSARGPGLVPDTQYF.

This clonotype was detected many times. The rearrangement links TRBV2 to TRBJ2-3; TRBD2 agrees at 11 bases. V lost 10 bases to trimming and J lost 0 bases; unmatched junction nucleotides: 12. The CDR3 is 17 residues long. Germline CDR1 and CDR2: SNHLY and FYNNEI. Written as DNA, the CDR3 is TGTGCCACCGACATAGCGGGAGGGATCCTCAGCACAGATACGCAGTATTTT. Translation: CATDIAGGILSTDTQYF.

This clonotype was recorded many times. The V gene is TRBV20-1, the J gene TRBJ2-7; 9 bases line up with TRBD1. Trimming took 3 bases from V and 5 from J; bases not matched to a gene: 8. The CDR3 is 14 amino acids. Per germline, CDR1 DFQATT and CDR2 SNEGSKA (reference sequence). The CDR3 protein is CSASPGTGTNEQYF. DNA of the CDR3: TGCAGTGCTAGTCCCGGGACAGGGACCAACGAGCAGTACTTC.

This clonotype was picked up many times. J is TRBJ2-1 and V is TRBV7-9, with D perhaps TRBD1 (8 bases). The CDR3 runs to 16 residues. CDR1 is SEHNR, CDR2 FQNEAQ, per germline (reference sequence). The ends were cut back, 5 bases at V and 0 bases at J, with 14 bases in the middle. DNA for the CDR3: TGTGCCAGCAGCGCCTACAGGGGGGGCTCCTACAATGAGCAGTTCTTC. This codes for CASSAYRGGSYNEQFF.

In its sample, this clonotype was seen many times. Written as DNA, the CDR3 is TGTGCCAGCAGCCCGGGACTAGCGGGAGGGGGTGAGCAGTTCTTC. The encoded protein is CASSPGLAGGGEQFF. The chain joins TRBV7-9 to TRBJ2-1, with TRBD2 matching over 16 bases. V lost 5 bases to trimming and J lost 9 bases; unmatched junction nucleotides: 4. The length of the CDR3 is 15 residues. The germline CDR1 and CDR2 sequences are SEHNR and FQNEAQ (reference sequence).

This clonotype was counted many times. This rearrangement joins TRBV2 to TRBJ2-5; 9 bases are a match to TRBD2. Germline loops: CDR1 SNHLY, CDR2 FYNNEI. The CDR3 contains 14 residues. With 1 base clipped from V and 7 bases from J, the junction kept 4 bases outside the gene matches. CDR3 sequence: CASSEEAGGWTQYF. The CDR3 region has the DNA TGTGCCAGCAGTGAAGAAGCGGGGGGCTGGACCCAGTACTTC. The full variable domain, with the rest looked up from reference TRBV2 and TRBJ2-5, is EPEVTQTPSHQVTQMGQEVILRCVPISNHLYFYWYRQILGQKVEFLVSFYNNEISEKSEIFDDQFSVERPDGSNFTLKIRSTKLEDSAMYFCASSEEAGGWTQYFGPGTRLLVL.

This rearrangement joins TRBV27 to TRBJ2-7; no firm D call. CDR3 length equals 13 residues. V gave up 10 bases and J gave up 4 bases, with 17 bases separating them. Germline V CDR1 and CDR2: MNHEY, SMNVEV (reference sequence). The chain's CDR3 is CATSPGEAYEQYF. The CDR3 nucleotides read TGTGCCACCTCTCCCGGAGAAGCGTACGAGCAGTACTTC.

The chain joins TRBV30 to TRBJ2-2; D call uncertain. Germline CDR1 and CDR2: GTSNPN and SVGIG (reference sequence). Trimming removed 3 bases at V and 10 bases at J, with 6 bases between. This CDR3 spans 10 amino acids. The CDR3 DNA is TGTGCCTGGAGGATCACGGAGCTGTTTTTT. Protein: CAWRITELFF.

The chain has TRBV5-1 and TRBJ1-1, with TRBD1 matching over 7 bases. The CDR3 totals 14 residues. Germline V gives CDR1 SGHRS, CDR2 YFSETQ. V gave up 6 bases and J gave up 4 bases; unmatched junction bases: 9. CDR3 sequence: CASTPTGTGTEAFF. The CDR3 DNA reads TGCGCCAGCACCCCGACAGGGACGGGCACTGAAGCTTTCTTT.

This chain joins TRBV19 and TRBJ2-7; perhaps TRBD2 as D (6 bases). Germline lookup yields CDR1 LNHDA and CDR2 SQIVND (reference sequence). The V and J ends lost 6 bases and 3 bases respectively, with 12 bases between them. The CDR3 has 13 residues. CDR3 amino acids: CASSTPRGYEQYF. CDR3 bases: TGTGCCAGTAGCACACCGCGGGGCTACGAGCAGTACTTC.

This clonotype came up many times. This sequence joins TRBV7-2 and TRBJ1-1; D remains unclear. The CDR3 contains 13 residues. The germline V and J ends were trimmed by 3 bases and 5 bases, with 10 bases remaining between them. Per germline, CDR1 SGHTA and CDR2 FQGNSA. CDR3 nucleotide sequence: TGTGCCAGCAGCTTCGATAGTACTACTGAAGCTTTCTTT. It is translated as CASSFDSTTEAFF.

This chain links TRBV6-5 with TRBJ2-3; 10 positions agree with TRBD2. The V and J ends lost 2 bases and 0 bases, in that order; junction bases with no gene match: 8. The CDR3 has 18 residues. Germline V lookup: CDR1 MNHEY, CDR2 SVGAGI. In nucleotides, the CDR3 is TGTGCCAGCAGTTACGGGACTAGCGAGATGGGTAGCACAGATACGCAGTATTTT. Its protein is CASSYGTSEMGSTDTQYF.

To note about this clonotype: With a much larger clone just one base away, this may be a read error. In this CDR3 the conserved last residue, phenylalanine or tryptophan, is missing, so a read error is likely. The chain carries TRBV12-5 and TRBJ1-2, with 10 bases lining up with TRBD1. With V trimmed by 6 bases and J by 7 bases, 5 bases remained unmatched. The CDR3 covers 13 residues. Per the germline V gene, CDR1 is LGHNT and CDR2 is FRNRAP. The CDR3 is CASGHGQGGGYTS. DNA of the CDR3: TGTGCTAGTGGCCACGGACAGGGGGGTGGCTACACCTCC.

This clonotype was observed at least ten times. This chain uses TRBV7-2 with TRBJ1-1, with 8 positions matching TRBD1. After removal of 0 bases from V and 0 bases from J, the junction contained 3 bases not matched to a gene. This CDR3 contains 16 residues. Germline V gene data show CDR1 as SGHTA and CDR2 as FQGNSA. Here the CDR3 reads CASSLAGQGMNTEAFF. DNA for the CDR3: TGTGCCAGCAGCTTAGCAGGACAGGGCATGAACACTGAAGCTTTCTTT.

In this sample, this clonotype turned up many times. Sequence at one end of the junction differs from germline and may be a read error. The chain couples TRBV6-5 to TRBJ1-2; D gene uncertain. The germline V gene encodes CDR1 MNHEY and CDR2 SVGAGI. The CDR3 is 15 residues long. The CDR3 is CASCYTWRAAYGYTF. The CDR3, as DNA: TGTGCCAGCTGTTATACCTGGCGGGCGGCGTATGGCTACACCTTC.

This clonotype was found many times. The CDR3 region has the DNA TGTGCCAGCAGCTTAGATCGAAGCGGGCCCTACCAAGAGACCCAGTACTTC. Encoded protein: CASSLDRSGPYQETQYF. V is TRBV11-2 and J is TRBJ2-5, with D possibly TRBD2 on 6 matching bases. Looked up from germline, CDR1 is SGHAT and CDR2 is FQNNGV. This CDR3 comprises 17 residues. Trimming shortened V by 0 bases and J by 0 bases, and 14 bases separated the two germline ends.

A few counts support this clonotype. The junction does not match germline at one end; this may be a read error. The chain carries TRBV27 and TRBJ2-3; TRBD2 matches at 10 bases. The CDR3 is 12 residues long. CDR1 MNHEY and CDR2 SMNVEV come from the germline V gene (reference sequence). The CDR3 coding sequence is TGTGCCAGCAGTCCTCCTAGCGGGAGATCGCATTTT. Its protein product is CASSPPSGRSHF.

This clonotype has ten or more counts. This CDR3 reads CASTGSAGWVQFF. The CDR3 DNA reads as TGTGCCAGCACGGGGTCAGCAGGGTGGGTGCAGTTCTTC. The rearrangement uses TRBV19 and TRBJ2-1, with D perhaps TRBD1 or TRBD2 (5 bases each). The CDR3 is 13 residues long. Trimming cost V 9 bases and J 12 bases, with 21 bases left between them. The V gene's germline CDR1 is LNHDA and CDR2 SQIVND (reference sequence).

DNA for the CDR3: TGTGCCAGCTCACGGATGAACAAGGGCGGGGAGCTGTTTTTT. Its protein product is CASSRMNKGGELFF. The chain is built from TRBV18 and TRBJ2-2; no firm D call. Germline CDR1 and CDR2: KGHSH and LQKENI. The CDR3 has 14 residues. Trimming shortened V by 4 bases and J by 7 bases, and 13 bases separated the two germline ends. Variable domain in full (rest from reference TRBV18 and TRBJ2-2): NAGVMQNPRHLVRRRGQEARLRCSPMKGHSHVYWYRQLPEEGLKFMVYLQKENIIDESGMPKERFSAEFPKEGPSILRIQQVVRGDSAAYFCASSRMNKGGELFFGEGSRLTVL.

This clonotype has ten or more counts. J is TRBJ2-3 and V is TRBV20-1, with TRBD2 matching over 15 bases. Germline CDR1 is DFQATT and CDR2 is SNEGSKA (reference sequence). With V trimmed by 6 bases and J by 6 bases, 13 bases remained unmatched. The CDR3 spans 17 residues. CDR3 DNA: TGCAGTGCCCCCGCCGGACTAGCGGGAGGGCCATTGGATACGCAGTATTTT. It specifies CSAPAGLAGGPLDTQYF.

This clonotype has ten or more counts. The chain employs TRBV4-2 and TRBJ2-3; D gene uncertain. CDR1 and CDR2 (germline): LGHNA, YNFKEQ. The V gene lost 4 bases and the J gene lost 0 bases, with 8 bases spanning the gap. The CDR3 contains 14 residues. CDR3 amino acids: CASSRTPSTDTQYF. The CDR3 nucleotides are TGTGCCAGCAGCCGGACCCCTAGCACAGATACGCAGTATTTT.

The chain links TRBV30 to TRBJ1-1; tentatively, D is TRBD1 (6 bases). V was shortened by 3 bases and J by 0 bases, with 14 bases between the two germline ends. Germline CDR1 and CDR2: GTSNPN and SVGIG (reference sequence). This CDR3 region has 15 residues. CDR3 loop: CAWRPGGRVNTEAFF. The CDR3 DNA sequence: TGTGCCTGGAGACCGGGGGGCAGAGTGAACACTGAAGCTTTCTTT.

The rearrangement uses TRBV15 and TRBJ1-5, with TRBD1 matching over 7 bases. Germline V gene data show CDR1 as LNHNV and CDR2 as YYDKDF (reference sequence). The V and J ends lost 5 bases and 4 bases, in that order; junction bases with no gene match: 5. This CDR3 has 14 amino acids. In nucleotides, the CDR3 is TGTGCCACCAGCCGGGACAGCGTAAATCAGCCCCAGCATTTT. Translation: CATSRDSVNQPQHF.

Notes on this clonotype: This may arise from a read error, as a much more abundant clone is one base away. The chain has TRBV6-6 and TRBJ1-6; 9 nucleotides align to TRBD1. The CDR3 is 14 residues long. Germline CDR1 MNHNY, CDR2 SVGAGI (reference sequence). V lost 6 bases, J lost 10 bases, and 7 bases stayed unmatched. The CDR3 loop reads CASRIRDRDSPLHF. The CDR3 bases are TGTGCCAGCAGGATCCGGGACAGGGACTCACCCCTCCACTTT.